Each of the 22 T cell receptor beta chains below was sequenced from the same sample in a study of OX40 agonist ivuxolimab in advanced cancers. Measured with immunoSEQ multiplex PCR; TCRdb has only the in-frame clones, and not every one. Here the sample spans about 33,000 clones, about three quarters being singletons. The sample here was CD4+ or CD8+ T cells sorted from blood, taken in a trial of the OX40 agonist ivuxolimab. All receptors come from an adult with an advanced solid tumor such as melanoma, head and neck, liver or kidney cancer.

The CDR3 region has the DNA TGTGCCAGCAAGGGGCAGGGTCTCTCCTACGAGCAGTACTTC. Amino acids: CASKGQGLSYEQYF. V is TRBV2 and J is TRBJ2-7; weak D call: TRBD1 (5 bases). The CDR3 consists of 14 residues. Germline CDR1 SNHLY, CDR2 FYNNEI. V was trimmed by 7 bases and J by 0 bases, leaving 13 bases between them.

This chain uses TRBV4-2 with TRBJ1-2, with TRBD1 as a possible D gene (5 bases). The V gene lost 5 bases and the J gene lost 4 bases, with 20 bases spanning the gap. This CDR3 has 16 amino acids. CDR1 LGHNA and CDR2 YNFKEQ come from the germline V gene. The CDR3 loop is CASSSILGPRGYGYTF. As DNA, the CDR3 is TGTGCCAGCAGCTCAATCTTGGGACCGAGGGGCTATGGCTACACCTTC.

The CDR3, as DNA: TGTGCCTGGAGTGTAGACAGCAATCAGCCCCAGCATTTT. This translates into CAWSVDSNQPQHF. The V gene is TRBV30, the J gene TRBJ1-5; D uncertain. The V gene's germline CDR1 is GTSNPN and CDR2 SVGIG (reference sequence). The ends were cut back, 0 bases at V and 1 base at J, with 4 bases in the middle. The CDR3 is made up of 13 amino acids.

The CDR3 nucleotides are TGCGCCAGCGGGGACGGAGACTCTGGGGCCAACGTCCTGACTTTC. Amino acids: CASGDGDSGANVLTF. This chain links TRBV5-1 with TRBJ2-6; D may be TRBD1 or TRBD2 (5 bases each). This CDR3 is built from 15 residues. CDR1 is SGHRS and CDR2 is YFSETQ in the germline V gene. Deletions cut 7 bases from V and 0 bases from J, with 11 bases between.

The CDR3 here is CATRVGGQKETQYF. CDR3 DNA: TGTGCCACCAGGGTGGGGGGCCAGAAAGAGACCCAGTACTTC. The gene calls are TRBV15 and TRBJ2-5, with D possibly called TRBD1 or TRBD2 (6 bases each). Trimming stripped 6 bases from V and 3 bases from J, with 14 bases between. The length of the CDR3 is 14 residues. CDR1 LNHNV and CDR2 YYDKDF come from the germline V gene (reference sequence).

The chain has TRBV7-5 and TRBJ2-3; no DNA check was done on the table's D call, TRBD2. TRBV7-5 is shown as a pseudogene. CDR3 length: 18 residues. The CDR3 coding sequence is TGTGTCAGAAGCTTTGCCCCGTGCCGGGGGGCTAGCACAGATACGCAGTATTTT. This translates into CVRSFAPCRGASTDTQYF.

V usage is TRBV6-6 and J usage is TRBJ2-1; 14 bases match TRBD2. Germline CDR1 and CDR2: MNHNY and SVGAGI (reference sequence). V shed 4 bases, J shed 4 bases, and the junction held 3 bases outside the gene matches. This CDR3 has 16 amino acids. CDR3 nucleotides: TGTGCCAGCAGTTCCGGACTAGCGGGGGGTTACAATGAGCAGTTCTTC. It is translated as CASSSGLAGGYNEQFF.

The CDR3 is CASSQQGANNSPLHF. CDR3 nucleotides: TGTGCCAGCAGTCAACAGGGGGCTAATAATTCACCCCTCCACTTT. The genes are TRBV2 and TRBJ1-6; 9 bases agree with TRBD1. With 5 bases clipped from V and 5 bases from J, the junction kept 4 bases outside the gene matches. This CDR3 has 15 residues. The germline V gene has CDR1 SNHLY and CDR2 FYNNEI.

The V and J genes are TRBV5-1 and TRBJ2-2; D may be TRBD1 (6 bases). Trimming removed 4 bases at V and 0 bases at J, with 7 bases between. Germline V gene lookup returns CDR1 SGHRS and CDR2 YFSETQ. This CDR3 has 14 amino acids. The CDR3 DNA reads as TGCGCCAGCAGCCGGGACACGAACACCGGGGAGCTGTTTTTT. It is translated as CASSRDTNTGELFF.

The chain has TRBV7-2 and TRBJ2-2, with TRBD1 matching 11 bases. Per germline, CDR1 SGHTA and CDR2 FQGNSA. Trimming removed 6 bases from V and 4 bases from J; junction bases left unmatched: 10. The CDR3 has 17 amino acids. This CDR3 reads CASRKNRDRGATGELFF. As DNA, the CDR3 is TGTGCCAGCAGGAAGAACCGGGACAGGGGGGCCACCGGGGAGCTGTTTTTT.

This CDR3 reads CASSVGLGANYGYTF. DNA for the CDR3: TGTGCCAGCAGCGTGGGTCTAGGGGCTAACTATGGCTACACCTTC. J is TRBJ1-2 and V is TRBV9; D is possibly TRBD1 (5 bases). The ends were cut back, 2 bases at V and 0 bases at J, with 11 bases in the middle. The CDR3 totals 15 residues. CDR1 and CDR2 (germline): SGDLS, YYNGEE.

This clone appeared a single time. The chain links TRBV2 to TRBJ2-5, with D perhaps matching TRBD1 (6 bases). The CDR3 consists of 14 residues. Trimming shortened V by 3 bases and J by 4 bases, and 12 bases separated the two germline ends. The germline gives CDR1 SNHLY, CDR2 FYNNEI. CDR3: CASSDGGQAETQYF. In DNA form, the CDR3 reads TGTGCCAGCAGTGATGGGGGACAAGCAGAGACCCAGTACTTC.

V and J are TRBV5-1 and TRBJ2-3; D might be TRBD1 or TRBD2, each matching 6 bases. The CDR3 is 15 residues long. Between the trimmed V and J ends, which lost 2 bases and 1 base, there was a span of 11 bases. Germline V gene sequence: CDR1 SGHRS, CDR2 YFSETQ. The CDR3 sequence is CASSLTGARTDTQYF. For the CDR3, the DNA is TGCGCCAGCAGCTTAACGGGGGCCCGCACAGATACGCAGTATTTT.

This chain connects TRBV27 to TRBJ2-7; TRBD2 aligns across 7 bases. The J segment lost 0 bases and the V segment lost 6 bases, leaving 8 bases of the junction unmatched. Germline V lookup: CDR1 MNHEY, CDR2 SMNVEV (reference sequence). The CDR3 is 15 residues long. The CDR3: CASSYYTGGSYEQYF. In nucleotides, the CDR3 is TGTGCCAGCAGCTATTACACGGGGGGCTCCTACGAGCAGTACTTC.

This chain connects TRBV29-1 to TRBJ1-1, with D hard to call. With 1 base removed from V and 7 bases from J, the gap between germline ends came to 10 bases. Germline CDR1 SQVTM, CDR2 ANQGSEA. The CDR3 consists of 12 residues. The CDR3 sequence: CSVEGVTIEAFF. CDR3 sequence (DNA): TGCAGCGTTGAAGGTGTAACAATTGAAGCTTTCTTT.

CDR3 sequence reads: CASSPSGAAGNTIYF. For the CDR3, the DNA is TGCGCCAGCAGCCCCTCAGGGGCGGCCGGAAACACCATATATTTT. The rearrangement joins TRBV5-1 to TRBJ1-3, with D possibly matching TRBD1 (6 bases). Germline V gene data show CDR1 as SGHRS and CDR2 as YFSETQ. The CDR3 consists of 15 residues. Trimming stripped 4 bases from V and 4 bases from J, with 15 bases between.

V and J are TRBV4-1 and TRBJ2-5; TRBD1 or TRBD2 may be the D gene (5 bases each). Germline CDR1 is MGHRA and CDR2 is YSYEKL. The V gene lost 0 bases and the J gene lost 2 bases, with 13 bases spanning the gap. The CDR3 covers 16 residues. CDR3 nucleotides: TGCGCCAGCAGCCAAGACGGGACGAGATCTCAAGAGACCCAGTACTTC. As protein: CASSQDGTRSQETQYF.

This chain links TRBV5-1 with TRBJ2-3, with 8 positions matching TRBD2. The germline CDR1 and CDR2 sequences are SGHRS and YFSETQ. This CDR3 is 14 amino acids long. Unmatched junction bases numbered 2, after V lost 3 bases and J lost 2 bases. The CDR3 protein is CASSSGGATDTQYF. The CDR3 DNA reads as TGCGCCAGCAGCTCCGGGGGGGCCACAGATACGCAGTATTTT.

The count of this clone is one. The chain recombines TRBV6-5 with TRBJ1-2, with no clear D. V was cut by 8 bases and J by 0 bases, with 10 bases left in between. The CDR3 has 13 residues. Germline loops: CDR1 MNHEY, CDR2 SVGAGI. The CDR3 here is CASHTRTNYGYTF. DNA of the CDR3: TGTGCCAGCCACACACGGACTAACTATGGCTACACCTTC.

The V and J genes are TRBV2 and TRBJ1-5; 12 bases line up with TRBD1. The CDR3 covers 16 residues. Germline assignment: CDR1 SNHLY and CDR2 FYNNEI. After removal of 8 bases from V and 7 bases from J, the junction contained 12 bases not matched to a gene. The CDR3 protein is CASGPPGQGAGQPQHF. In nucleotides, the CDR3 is TGTGCCAGCGGTCCCCCGGGACAGGGGGCCGGACAGCCCCAGCATTTT.

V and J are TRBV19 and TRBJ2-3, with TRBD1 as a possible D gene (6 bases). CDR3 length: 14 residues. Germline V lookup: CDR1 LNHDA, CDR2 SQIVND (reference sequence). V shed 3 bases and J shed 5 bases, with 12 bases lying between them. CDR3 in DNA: TGTGCCAGTAGTATTAGCAGGGGAAGAGATACGCAGTATTTT. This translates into CASSISRGRDTQYF.

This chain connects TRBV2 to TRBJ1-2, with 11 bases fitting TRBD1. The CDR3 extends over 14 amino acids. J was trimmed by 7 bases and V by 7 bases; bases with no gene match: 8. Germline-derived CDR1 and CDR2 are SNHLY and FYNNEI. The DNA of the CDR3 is TGTGCCAGCATTCCAGGACAGGGGGCGTTTGGCTACACCTTC. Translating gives CASIPGQGAFGYTF.